The source of this T cell receptor beta chain is a study of response to subunit inactivated influenza vaccine. The study, taken as a whole, reports: The authors suggested that few new T cells are recruited per seasonal influenza vaccination.

Many counts were recorded for this clonotype. Its specificity is unknown. TCRdb itself ran the RT-PCR reads through MiXCR, one entry per CDR3 protein. The data contain about 700,000 distinct CDR3 sequences, less than 20% of them singletons. The CDR3 covers 15 residues. The germline V gene has CDR1 SGHTA and CDR2 FQGNSA. The ends were cut back, 7 bases at V and 0 bases at J, with 13 bases in the middle. This TCR was sampled from a man aged 50 to 59 who received an inactivated influenza vaccine. Here the sequenced sample was PBMCs from blood, taken about 12 days after vaccination. This chain connects TRBV7-2 to TRBJ2-1, with D possibly TRBD1 on 5 matching bases. CDR3 in DNA: TGTGCCAGCACCCCGACAGCTAACTCCTACAATGAGCAGTTCTTC. Protein sequence: CASTPTANSYNEQFF.